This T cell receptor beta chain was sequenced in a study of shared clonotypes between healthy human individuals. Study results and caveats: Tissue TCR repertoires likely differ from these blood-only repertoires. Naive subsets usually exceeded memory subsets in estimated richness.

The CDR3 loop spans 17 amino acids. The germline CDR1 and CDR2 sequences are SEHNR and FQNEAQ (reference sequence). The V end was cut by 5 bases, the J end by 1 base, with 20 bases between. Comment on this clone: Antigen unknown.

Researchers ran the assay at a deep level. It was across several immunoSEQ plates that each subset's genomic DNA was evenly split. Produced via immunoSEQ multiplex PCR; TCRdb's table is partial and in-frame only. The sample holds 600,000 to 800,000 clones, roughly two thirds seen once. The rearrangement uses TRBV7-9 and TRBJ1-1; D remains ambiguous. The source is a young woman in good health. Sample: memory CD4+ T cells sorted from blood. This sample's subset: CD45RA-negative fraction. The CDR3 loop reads CASSDRAGRSQNTEAFF. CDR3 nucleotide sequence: TGTGCCAGCAGCGATAGGGCTGGGAGGAGTCAGAACACTGAAGCTTTCTTT.